What follows are 30 T cell receptor beta chains derived from one specimen sequenced in a study of T cells after yellow fever vaccination. TCRdb re-called the 5' RACE reads with MiXCR, one entry per CDR3 protein. The sample contains about 140,000 distinct CDR3 sequences, over 7% of which appear only once. This specimen was CD4+ T cells sorted from PBMCs, taken 5 days after the yellow fever booster vaccination. These receptors were collected from a man aged 25 to 40 who received the YFV17D yellow fever vaccine.

This clonotype was recorded at least ten times. The rearrangement joins TRBV11-2 to TRBJ1-6, with 7 bases matching TRBD1. The J segment lost 7 bases and the V segment lost 5 bases, leaving 5 bases of the junction unmatched. This CDR3 spans 14 amino acids. The germline V gene encodes CDR1 SGHAT and CDR2 FQNNGV. The DNA for the CDR3 is TGTGCCAGCAGCCCCCCGGGACAGAATTCACCCCTCCACTTT. It is translated as CASSPPGQNSPLHF.

Concerning this clonotype itself: A junction boundary mismatches the germline segment, possibly from a read error. This chain uses TRBV3-1 with TRBJ1-2; 7 positions match TRBD1. The CDR3 covers 18 residues. In germline, CDR1 is LGHDT, CDR2 YNNKEL (reference sequence). CDR3 DNA sequence: TGTGCCTTCAGTTATTACTCGCTCCGGGACAGCCATAACTATCGCTACACCTTC. Translation gives CAFSYYSLRDSHNYRYTF.

This clonotype was counted only a few times. This chain connects TRBV5-4 to TRBJ2-7, with a weak D call TRBD1 (6 bases). The CDR3 is 13 residues long. In germline, CDR1 is SGHNT, CDR2 YYREEE (reference sequence). The CDR3 sequence: CAYSMRTVNEQYF. Written as DNA, the CDR3 is TGTGCGTACTCCATGCGGACAGTTAACGAGCAGTACTTC.

This clonotype was seen repeatedly, ten times or more. V and J are TRBV9 and TRBJ2-7; D call uncertain. Per germline, CDR1 SGDLS and CDR2 YYNGEE. The CDR3 has 15 residues. The V end lost 6 bases, the J end lost 3 bases, and 19 bases lay between the germline ends. CDR3 sequence (DNA): TGTGCCAGCACTCAGGCGGACCCAGGAGTCTACGAGCAGTACTTC. It yields the protein CASTQADPGVYEQYF.

This clonotype was counted at least ten times. The genes are TRBV7-2 and TRBJ2-7, with 9 bases fitting TRBD1. Germline CDR1 and CDR2: SGHTA and FQGNSA. The CDR3 sequence is 15 residues long. V shed 0 bases, J shed 3 bases, and the junction held 3 bases outside the gene matches. CDR3 sequence reads: CASSLASGQGYEQYF. In DNA form, the CDR3 reads TGTGCCAGCAGCTTAGCCTCGGGACAGGGCTACGAGCAGTACTTC.

This clonotype was counted ten times or more. The chain recombines TRBV19 with TRBJ2-1, with TRBD2 identical over 7 bases. This CDR3 contains 18 residues. Germline lookup yields CDR1 LNHDA and CDR2 SQIVND (reference sequence). V trimming: 2 bases; J trimming: 8 bases; junction bases outside the gene matches: 18. As DNA, the CDR3 is TGTGCCAGTAGTATATCAGTGGTACTGGGCGGGAGTGTCTATGAGCAGTTCTTC. Translated, it gives CASSISVVLGGSVYEQFF. Variable domain in full (rest from reference TRBV19 and TRBJ2-1): DGGITQSPKYLFRKEGQNVTLSCEQNLNHDAMYWYRQDPGQGLRLIYYSQIVNDFQKGDIAEGYSVSREKKESFPLTVTSAQKNPTAFYLCASSISVVLGGSVYEQFFGPGTRLTVL.

Notes on this clonotype: Being one base from a much bigger clone, this may be a read error. This sequence joins TRBV20-1 and TRBJ2-7, with TRBD1 matching 9 bases. The germline V gene has CDR1 DFQATT and CDR2 SNEGSKA (reference sequence). The CDR3 extends over 14 amino acids. Losses at the gene ends were 5 bases for V and 4 bases for J; bases not matched to a gene: 9. In DNA, the CDR3 is TGCAGTGCTGCCGACAGGGGGAAAGCGTACGAGCAGTACTTC. Its protein is CSAADRGKAYEQYF.

This clonotype was seen many times. This chain uses TRBV20-1 with TRBJ2-6; D is perhaps TRBD1 (5 bases). V lost 8 bases and J 0 bases, leaving 14 bases between the germline ends. Germline lookup yields CDR1 DFQATT and CDR2 SNEGSKA (reference sequence). The CDR3 length is 15 residues. The CDR3 region is CSSPGQGSGANVLTF. The CDR3 DNA follows: TGCAGTTCTCCCGGGCAGGGCTCTGGGGCCAACGTCCTGACTTTC.

At least ten counts were recorded for this clonotype. The chain uses TRBV7-2 and TRBJ2-2; D not certain. CDR1 and CDR2 from the germline V gene are SGHTA and FQGNSA. The CDR3 runs to 12 residues. The V end lost 5 bases, the J end lost 7 bases, and 8 bases lay between the germline ends. CDR3 amino acids: CASSPRLGELFF. The CDR3 coding sequence is TGTGCCAGCAGCCCCAGACTCGGGGAGCTGTTTTTT.

Here the CDR3 DNA reads TGCAGTGGGGAGGACAGGGATAAGGGACTAGCGGTAAATGAGCAGTTCTTC. Translation gives CSGEDRDKGLAVNEQFF. The chain has TRBV20-1 and TRBJ2-1; 11 nucleotides match TRBD2. Germline V gene lookup returns CDR1 DFQATT and CDR2 SNEGSKA (reference sequence). V dropped 7 bases and J dropped 7; count of bases not matched to a gene: 18. There are 17 residues in the CDR3.

This clonotype was counted at least ten times. At one end, the junction sequence differs from germline, possibly due to a read error. The V and J genes are TRBV5-1 and TRBJ2-7; weak D call: TRBD2 (6 bases). CDR1 SGHRS and CDR2 YFSETQ come from the germline V gene. The CDR3 consists of 14 residues. CDR3 sequence: CATSYGSGSYEQYF. CDR3 sequence (DNA): TGCGCCACCAGCTACGGGAGTGGCTCATACGAGCAGTACTTC. The full variable domain, rest sourced from reference TRBV5-1 and TRBJ2-7, is KAGVTQTPRYLIKTRGQQVTLSCSPISGHRSVSWYQQTPGQGLQFLFEYFSETQRNKGNFPGRFSGRQFSNSRSEMNVSTLELGDSALYLCATSYGSGSYEQYFGPGTRLTVT.

This clonotype was counted at least ten times. CDR3 coding DNA: TGTGCCAGCAGCTTGGCCCCCCGGTACGAGCAGTACTTC. This encodes CASSLAPRYEQYF. This chain joins TRBV7-3 and TRBJ2-7; D unclear. From germline, CDR1 is SGHTA and CDR2 FQGTGA. The CDR3 is 13 amino acids. V lost 3 bases and J lost 4, with 10 bases in between.

Ten or more counts support this clonotype. This sequence joins TRBV7-2 and TRBJ2-1; 8 positions match TRBD2. The CDR3 totals 15 residues. CDR1 is SGHTA, CDR2 FQGNSA, per germline. With V trimmed by 0 bases and J by 3 bases, 1 base remained unmatched. CDR3 amino acids: CASSLAGTSYNEQFF. The CDR3 DNA is TGTGCCAGCAGCTTAGCCGGGACTAGCTACAATGAGCAGTTCTTC.

This clonotype has ten or more counts. The chain is built from TRBV19 and TRBJ2-5; D unresolved. From germline, CDR1 is LNHDA and CDR2 SQIVND (reference sequence). The CDR3 extends over 13 amino acids. The germline V and J ends were trimmed by 4 bases and 4 bases, with 10 bases remaining between them. The CDR3 sequence: CASSTGWGETQYF. The DNA of the CDR3 is TGTGCCAGTAGTACGGGTTGGGGAGAGACCCAGTACTTC.

This clonotype was observed many times. At one of its ends the junction is not consistent with the germline gene, which may arise from a read error. The V and J genes are TRBV28 and TRBJ2-5; D remains unclear. Germline CDR1 reads MDHEN; CDR2 reads SYDVKM. This CDR3 has 13 amino acids. In DNA, the CDR3 is TGTGCCAGCGGTTTGCGAATAGTCGAGACCCAGTACTTC. Translating gives CASGLRIVETQYF.

This clonotype was detected only a few times. This sequence joins TRBV5-1 and TRBJ2-2; 12 nucleotides line up with TRBD2. The junction had 5 bases not matched to a gene; V was cut back by 4 bases and J by 4 bases. This CDR3 is built from 16 residues. CDR1 SGHRS and CDR2 YFSETQ come from the germline V gene. Here the CDR3 reads CASSQGTSGLTGELFF. Written as DNA, the CDR3 is TGCGCCAGCAGCCAGGGGACTAGCGGGCTCACCGGGGAGCTGTTTTTT.

This clonotype was recorded once. No conserved phenylalanine or tryptophan ends this CDR3, so it is likely a read error. J is TRBJ2-7 and V is TRBV7-9; no definite D call. CDR1 and CDR2 from the germline V gene are SEHNR and FQNEAQ (reference sequence). Trimming removed 2 bases at V and 1 base at J, with 3 bases between. This CDR3 has 12 residues. CDR3 nucleotide sequence: TGTGCCAGCAGCTTAACTTCCTACGAGCAGTACTAC. Protein sequence: CASSLTSYEQYY.

This clonotype appeared many times. The V and J genes are TRBV7-9 and TRBJ2-5, with a weak D call TRBD2 (6 bases). CDR1 is SEHNR, CDR2 FQNEAQ, per germline (reference sequence). This CDR3 has 13 amino acids. V lost 5 bases and J lost 7, with 14 bases in between. CDR3: CASSQDPGVTQYF. The CDR3 DNA follows: TGTGCCAGCAGCCAGGACCCGGGGGTGACCCAGTACTTC.

The chain has TRBV5-4 and TRBJ2-3; D unclear. V lost 1 base to trimming and J lost 6 bases, with 15 bases between them. The germline gives CDR1 SGHNT, CDR2 YYREEE (reference sequence). The CDR3 loop spans 15 amino acids. In DNA form, the CDR3 reads TGTGCCAGCAGCTTGCCAAAAGCCCCCTCGGATACGCAGTATTTT. This translates into CASSLPKAPSDTQYF.

This clonotype was detected many times. CDR3 loop: CAISSVTSGRGELFF. The DNA for the CDR3 is TGTGCCATCAGTTCTGTGACTAGCGGGAGAGGGGAGCTGTTTTTT. The rearrangement links TRBV10-3 to TRBJ2-2, with 12 bases that match TRBD2. Germline V CDR1 and CDR2: ENHRY, SYGVKD. The J segment lost 8 bases and the V segment lost 5 bases, leaving 6 bases of the junction unmatched. The CDR3 is made up of 15 amino acids.

This clonotype was observed many times. This chain connects TRBV29-1 to TRBJ2-6; 9 positions agree with TRBD1. V was clipped by 6 bases and J by 2 bases; unmatched bases: 11. This CDR3 contains 17 residues. Germline loops: CDR1 SQVTM, CDR2 ANQGSEA. This chain's CDR3 is CSVGTGTRFTGANVLTF. Written as DNA, the CDR3 is TGCAGCGTGGGGACAGGGACCCGCTTTACTGGGGCCAACGTCCTGACTTTC.

The sample holds many counts of this clonotype. The CDR3 spells CASSTGDSQQYF. Here the CDR3 DNA reads TGCGCCAGCAGCACAGGGGACAGCCAGCAGTACTTC. The chain recombines TRBV5-1 with TRBJ2-7; 7 nucleotides agree with TRBD1. Trimming at V came to 4 bases and at J to 8 bases, leaving 6 bases not matched to a gene. This CDR3 contains 12 residues. From germline, CDR1 is SGHRS and CDR2 YFSETQ.

This clonotype was counted many times. The J gene is TRBJ2-5, the V gene TRBV7-8; 10 positions agree with TRBD2. The CDR3 is made up of 15 amino acids. The ends lost 1 base at V and 11 bases at J; junction bases unmatched: 10. The V gene's germline CDR1 is SGHVS and CDR2 FQNEAQ. CDR3: CASSLGGLAEAGQYF. DNA for the CDR3: TGTGCCAGCAGCTTAGGAGGACTAGCGGAGGCTGGGCAGTACTTC.

Concerning this clonotype itself: A much larger clone differs from this one at a single base, so this may be a read error. The V and J genes are TRBV7-2 and TRBJ2-7; D call uncertain. This CDR3 is built from 14 residues. In germline, CDR1 is SGHTA, CDR2 FQGNSA. Here the CDR3 reads CASSLSLRLYEEYF. The CDR3 nucleotides read TGTGCCAGCAGCTTGTCCTTGAGGCTTTACGAGGAGTACTTC.

This clonotype showed up many times. The V call is TRBV7-9, the J call TRBJ1-4, with D possibly TRBD1 on 5 matching bases. Trimming cost V 4 bases and J 7 bases, with 13 bases left between them. The CDR3 spans 14 residues. Germline V gene lookup returns CDR1 SEHNR and CDR2 FQNEAQ (reference sequence). This chain's CDR3 is CASSSGVSGEKLFF. For the CDR3, the DNA is TGTGCCAGCAGCTCGGGGGTGAGCGGTGAAAAACTGTTTTTT.

This clonotype was recorded at least ten times. CDR3 coding DNA: TGTGCCAGCAGCGACCCCGGGGGAGGGAATGAGCAGTTCTTC. The encoded protein is CASSDPGGGNEQFF. V usage is TRBV6-2 or TRBV6-3 and J usage is TRBJ2-1; 7 bases are shared with TRBD2. Germline CDR1 is MNHEY and CDR2 is SVGEGT. The CDR3 is 14 amino acids. V trimming: 6 bases; J trimming: 7 bases; junction bases outside the gene matches: 9.

Concerning this clonotype itself: It may be a read error: a sequence one base away is much more abundant. J is TRBJ1-1 and V is TRBV7-9; a possible D gene is TRBD1 (5 bases). In germline, CDR1 is SEHNR, CDR2 FQNEAQ (reference sequence). There are 15 residues in the CDR3. V was clipped by 0 bases and J by 1 base, with 9 bases between them. As DNA, the CDR3 is TGTGCCAGCAGCTTAGCGGGACTTGCGAACACTGAAGCTTTCTTT. Translated: CASSLAGLANTEAFF.

A word on this clonotype: A much more abundant neighbour one base away suggests this may be a read error. CDR3 protein: CACGQGVTLTEAFF. CDR3 sequence (DNA): TGTGCCTGTGGGCAGGGGGTGACCTTGACTGAAGCTTTCTTT. This chain connects TRBV30 to TRBJ1-1, with 7 bases that match TRBD1. Germline CDR1 is GTSNPN and CDR2 is SVGIG (reference sequence). Trimming cost V 6 bases and J 5 bases; bases outside gene matches: 12. The CDR3 has 14 residues. Full variable domain (missing parts from reference TRBV30 and TRBJ1-1): SQTIHQWPATLVQPVGSPLSLECTVEGTSNPNLYWYRQAAGRGLQLLFYSVGIGQISSEVPQNLSASRPQDRQFILSSKKLLLSDSGFYLCACGQGVTLTEAFFGQGTRLTVV.

This clonotype was seen repeatedly, ten times or more. This chain links TRBV15 with TRBJ2-1; no definite D call. Trimming left V 0 bases short and J 5 bases short, with 8 bases between. Germline V gene lookup returns CDR1 LNHNV and CDR2 YYDKDF (reference sequence). The CDR3 is 14 amino acids. The CDR3 DNA reads TGTGCCACCAGCAGAGAGGAAAGGAACAATGAGCAGTTCTTC. As protein: CATSREERNNEQFF.

Many counts were recorded for this clonotype. The chain carries TRBV5-1 and TRBJ1-2, with a weak D call TRBD1 (5 bases). The germline V gene has CDR1 SGHRS and CDR2 YFSETQ. The CDR3 runs 12 residues. V dropped 3 bases and J dropped 8 bases, with 11 bases sitting between them. DNA for the CDR3: TGCGCCAGCAGCTCCCAGGGTGCGGGCTACACCTTC. It codes for CASSSQGAGYTF.